This TCR beta chain was sequenced for a study of cytomegalovirus exposure and HLA in healthy donors. In the study overall: The early release's HLA-typed donors yielded 65 million to 85 million unique TCRs. Whole-study results and caveats: Roughly uniform sequencing depth across donors was assumed, possibly incorrectly. Sequencing artifact likely explains a cluster of highly shared sequence variants.

The study ran its PCR with 60 Vbeta and 13 Jbeta primers. Profiled with immunoSEQ multiplex PCR; TCRdb holds only in-frame clones, not every one. This sample carries some 87,000 clones, more than 60% of them seen once, and the ten largest clones take about 2.9%. As regards this clone: Its cognate antigen is unknown.

The sample taken for sequencing was PBMCs. The sequence derives from a man aged 30 to 45 in good health and CMV-seronegative.

CDR3 in amino acids: CASIRPGGNTEAFF. The CDR3 bases are TGTGCCAGCATTCGACCAGGGGGGAACACTGAAGCTTTCTTT. The chain employs TRBV6-1 and TRBJ1-1; 7 nucleotides align to TRBD1. Trimming removed 7 bases from V and 1 base from J; junction bases left unmatched: 6. Germline V gives CDR1 MNHNS, CDR2 SASEGT. This CDR3 is 14 amino acids long.